This passage covers 18 T cell receptor beta chains from one sample sequenced in a study of T cells in localized non-small cell lung cancer. Generated by immunoSEQ multiplex PCR, the TCRdb table keeps only in-frame clones and is missing some. The repertoire holds approximately 10,000 clones, 90% seen once, with roughly 13% in the top ten. The material sequenced was peripheral blood, taken before any cancer treatment. These receptors were collected from a male donor aged 60 or over with stage III lung adenocarcinoma.

The rearrangement joins TRBV30 to TRBJ1-3; D not resolved. In germline, CDR1 is GTSNPN, CDR2 SVGIG (reference sequence). This CDR3 is 14 amino acids long. Trimming left V 7 bases short and J 2 bases short, with 15 bases between. The CDR3: CAYTRSKTGNTIYF. Here the CDR3 DNA reads TGTGCCTACACGAGAAGCAAGACTGGAAACACCATATATTTT.

This clone was seen only once. The J gene is TRBJ1-6, the V gene TRBV14; D is uncertain. The CDR3 totals 15 residues. Between the trimmed V and J ends, which lost 4 bases and 5 bases, there was a span of 12 bases. The germline gives CDR1 SGHDN, CDR2 FVKESK. DNA of the CDR3: TGTGCCAGCAGCCTCGGACGGATGCATAATTCACCCCTCCACTTT. Its protein is CASSLGRMHNSPLHF.

The rearrangement uses TRBV7-8 and TRBJ2-7; no definite D call. The V gene lost 1 base and the J gene lost 3 bases, with 7 bases spanning the gap. The CDR3 consists of 13 residues. CDR1 is SGHVS, CDR2 FQNEAQ, per germline. DNA of the CDR3: TGTGCCAGCAGCTTAGGGGAAGTCTACGAGCAGTACTTC. Residues: CASSLGEVYEQYF.

The CDR3 sequence: CASSYRFSSYEQYF. DNA for the CDR3: TGTGCCAGCAGCTACAGGTTCAGCTCCTACGAGCAGTACTTC. The rearrangement links TRBV6-5 to TRBJ2-7; the D gene is possibly TRBD1 (5 bases). Germline-derived CDR1 and CDR2 are MNHEY and SVGAGI. Trimming cost V 6 bases and J 0 bases, with 12 bases left between them. CDR3 length: 14 amino acids.

This chain uses TRBV5-1 with TRBJ2-1, with 10 bases aligning to TRBD2. From germline, CDR1 is SGHRS and CDR2 YFSETQ. This CDR3 spans 14 amino acids. V lost 5 bases to trimming and J lost 6 bases; unmatched junction nucleotides: 5. The DNA for the CDR3 is TGCGCCAGCAGTTTAGCGGGAGGAGGCAATGAGCAGTTCTTC. It is translated as CASSLAGGGNEQFF.

In this sample, this clone turned up once. V is TRBV7-2 and J is TRBJ1-1, with D uncertain. The CDR3 is 16 amino acids. Germline CDR1 and CDR2: SGHTA and FQGNSA. The V end lost 4 bases, the J end lost 2 bases, and 17 bases lay between the germline ends. The CDR3, as DNA: TGTGCCAGCAGCTCCCCGGCGGGCAGGAGAAACACTGAAGCTTTCTTT. Translating it yields CASSSPAGRRNTEAFF.

The J gene is TRBJ2-6, the V gene TRBV7-2; D is uncertain. The germline V gene encodes CDR1 SGHTA and CDR2 FQGNSA. This CDR3 is 15 amino acids long. V lost 1 base and J lost 3, with 7 bases in between. The CDR3 DNA reads TGTGCCAGCAGCTTAGAAGGGCTTGGGGCCAACGTCCTGACTTTC. Translated, it gives CASSLEGLGANVLTF.

J is TRBJ2-1 and V is TRBV29-1; D assignment may be TRBD1 or TRBD2 (5 bases each). Germline values: CDR1 SQVTM, CDR2 ANQGSEA. Trimming removed 6 bases at V and 10 bases at J, with 19 bases between. The CDR3 sequence is 13 residues long. CDR3 protein: CSVGTRLVNEQFF. Written as DNA, the CDR3 is TGCAGCGTAGGGACCCGACTCGTAAACGAGCAGTTCTTC.

CDR3 in amino acids: CASSRSGTSGTYEQYF. The DNA for the CDR3 is TGTGCCAGCAGTCGCTCCGGGACTAGCGGAACCTACGAGCAGTACTTC. The V gene is TRBV27, the J gene TRBJ2-7, with 11 bases matching TRBD2. Germline CDR1 and CDR2: MNHEY and SMNVEV (reference sequence). The V segment lost 5 bases and the J segment 2 bases; nucleotides outside the gene matches: 8. CDR3 size: 16 residues.

For the CDR3, the DNA is TGCAGCGTTGTAGCAGCGATCGAAGCTTTCTTT. It codes for CSVVAAIEAFF. The chain links TRBV29-1 to TRBJ1-1; the D is unclear. This CDR3 contains 11 residues. CDR1 and CDR2 (germline): SQVTM, ANQGSEA. Trimming pared 4 bases from V and 8 bases from J, leaving 11 bases between.

This chain uses TRBV9 with TRBJ1-1; 10 bases are shared with TRBD1. The CDR3 is 13 amino acids. V was pared by 3 bases and J by 5 bases, with 1 base of the junction left unmatched. CDR1 and CDR2 (germline): SGDLS, YYNGEE. CDR3 loop: CASSADRGTEAFF. CDR3 DNA: TGTGCCAGCAGCGCGGACAGGGGGACTGAAGCTTTCTTT. The variable domain in full, with the rest retrieved from reference TRBV9 and TRBJ1-1, is DSGVTQTPKHLITATGQRVTLRCSPRSGDLSVYWYQQSLDQGLQFLIQYYNGEERAKGNILERFSAQQFPDLHSELNLSSLELGDSALYFCASSADRGTEAFFGQGTRLTVV.

As DNA, the CDR3 is TGTGCCAGCAATGGAGGGAGCGACAATGAGCAGTTCTTC. Translating gives CASNGGSDNEQFF. V is TRBV7-9 and J is TRBJ2-1, with TRBD2 as a possible D gene (6 bases). V lost 7 bases to trimming and J lost 5 bases, with 12 bases between them. Germline-derived CDR1 and CDR2 are SEHNR and FQNEAQ (reference sequence). The CDR3 spans 13 residues.

The CDR3 sequence: CATSRDNRARSTDTQYF. The CDR3 nucleotides are TGTGCCACCAGCAGAGATAACAGAGCGAGAAGCACAGATACGCAGTATTTT. The chain links TRBV15 to TRBJ2-3; D unresolved. The V end lost 0 bases, the J end lost 0 bases, and 13 bases lay between the germline ends. Germline V gene data show CDR1 as LNHNV and CDR2 as YYDKDF (reference sequence). This CDR3 region has 17 residues.

The chain carries TRBV6-8 and TRBJ2-2, with D possibly matching TRBD1 (6 bases). This CDR3 spans 15 amino acids. Germline CDR1 is MNHGY and CDR2 is SAAAGT. Between the trimmed V and J ends, which lost 5 bases and 3 bases, there was a span of 13 bases. The CDR3 here is CASSPSEGDTGELFF. Here the CDR3 DNA reads TGTGCCAGCAGTCCCTCCGAGGGGGACACCGGGGAGCTGTTTTTT.

The chain combines TRBV29-1 with TRBJ2-7; D gene unclear. Per germline, CDR1 SQVTM and CDR2 ANQGSEA. The CDR3 loop spans 15 amino acids. The V and J ends lost 1 base and 1 base respectively, with 14 bases between them. The CDR3: CSVEAPLGSSYEQYF. The CDR3 DNA follows: TGCAGCGTTGAAGCTCCCCTGGGGTCTTCCTACGAGCAGTACTTC.

V and J are TRBV7-2 and TRBJ1-6; TRBD1 matches 10 bases. This CDR3 contains 15 residues. V lost 1 base to trimming and J lost 8 bases; unmatched junction nucleotides: 2. In germline, CDR1 is SGHTA, CDR2 FQGNSA. This CDR3 is CASSLGGTGDSPLHF. The DNA of the CDR3 is TGTGCCAGCAGCTTAGGAGGGACAGGGGATTCACCCCTCCACTTT. The variable domain in full, with the rest retrieved from reference TRBV7-2 and TRBJ1-6, is GAGVSQSPSNKVTEKGKDVELRCDPISGHTALYWYRQSLGQGLEFLIYFQGNSAPDKSGLPSDRFSAERTGGSVSTLTIQRTQQEDSAVYLCASSLGGTGDSPLHFGNGTRLTVT.

The gene calls are TRBV6-4 and TRBJ1-4; 8 bases match TRBD1. CDR3 length equals 13 residues. V was pared by 5 bases and J by 7 bases, with 3 bases of the junction left unmatched. CDR1 is MRHNA and CDR2 is SNTAGT in the germline V gene. The CDR3 region has the DNA TGTGCCAGCAGTCCAGACAGGGGTGAAAAACTGTTTTTT. It translates to CASSPDRGEKLFF.

V and J are TRBV6-1 and TRBJ1-1; 9 bases line up with TRBD1. CDR3 size: 13 residues. The V segment lost 4 bases and the J segment 5 bases; nucleotides outside the gene matches: 2. The germline V gene encodes CDR1 MNHNS and CDR2 SASEGT. The chain's CDR3 is CASSVGQGTEAFF. For the CDR3, the DNA is TGTGCCAGCAGTGTAGGACAGGGGACTGAAGCTTTCTTT.